A single T cell receptor beta chain is shown here with its context. This sample was included in a study of OX40 agonist ivuxolimab in advanced cancers. Looking at the study overall: Every 2 weeks, ivuxolimab was infused into the patients intravenously at between 0.01 and 10 mg/kg. Those treated in dose escalation had hepatocellular carcinoma, melanoma, renal cell cancer or head and neck cancer.

Using immunoSEQ multiplex PCR, the repertoire was profiled, and TCRdb retains in-frame clones only, with some absent. The table lists about 45,000 clones, more than 75% of them singletons, with around 19% in the top ten. Autoimmune disease history or systemic immunosuppression led to patient exclusion. The V gene's germline CDR1 is LNHNV and CDR2 YYDKDF (reference sequence). The CDR3 length is 14 residues. V lost 3 bases and J lost 9, with 16 bases in between. The genes are TRBV15 and TRBJ2-3; either TRBD1 or TRBD2 may supply D (5 bases each). This receptor was identified in an adult with an advanced solid tumor such as melanoma, head and neck, liver or kidney cancer. Material: CD4+ or CD8+ T cells sorted from blood, obtained in a trial of the OX40 agonist ivuxolimab. The CDR3 is CATSSLPGWDTQYF. The CDR3 nucleotides read TGTGCCACCAGCAGCCTCCCTGGATGGGACACGCAGTATTTT.